This T cell receptor beta chain was captured by sequencing in a study of cytomegalovirus exposure and HLA in healthy donors. Findings and limits, study-wide: Later analysis identified a missense DCLRE1C variant that was linked to TCR beta V- and J-gene trimming. According to the study, roughly 160 TCR beta chains were cytomegalovirus-associated.

Details on this clone: Its antigen is undetermined.

The CDR3 totals 16 residues. Trimming removed 0 bases at V and 5 bases at J, with 13 bases between. The V gene's germline CDR1 is LNHNV and CDR2 YYDKDF (reference sequence). It was with 60 Vbeta and 13 Jbeta primers that the PCR ran. Per the original data handling: In a later analysis, the count reached about 80 million unique TCR beta chains, with about 12 million shared. Only in-frame clones appear in the TCRdb table, and some are missing; sequencing was by immunoSEQ multiplex PCR. The V and J calls and clone size come from that table; D and trimming were worked out from the DNA. Of tens of thousands of clones listed, about 80% are singletons.

This TCR came from a woman in her forties in good health and CMV-seronegative. The V and J genes are TRBV15 and TRBJ1-4; D is undetermined. The sequencing sample was made of PBMCs. The CDR3 bases are TGTGCCACCAGCAGAGATTACATACAGCCGAATGAAAAACTGTTTTTT. It is translated as CATSRDYIQPNEKLFF.